One T cell receptor (beta chain) is described in this entry. Clones were sequenced by immunoSEQ multiplex PCR, and TCRdb holds only the in-frame ones, with some missing. The top ten clones hold about 1.2% of a sample with over 20,000 clones, 75% to 85% of them seen once. This sample was taken from a study of preoperative IRX-2 immunotherapy in early breast cancer. Stated treatment: preoperative locoregional IRX-2 cytokine immunotherapy. Samples came from a phase Ib trial of preoperative locoregional IRX-2 cytokine immunotherapy. Germline CDR1 and CDR2: LNHNV and YYDKDF (reference sequence). This CDR3 region has 16 residues. Losses at the gene ends were 3 bases for V and 3 bases for J; bases not matched to a gene: 9.

The clonotype comes from a human donor with breast cancer. The gene calls are TRBV15 and TRBJ2-5; 8 nucleotides agree with TRBD2. This sample comprised lymph node tissue, obtained after IRX-2 immunotherapy. The CDR3 bases are TGTGCCACCAGCAGTCACGGGGGGGCAGGGGAAGAGACCCAGTACTTC. Translating it yields CATSSHGGAGEETQYF.